This passage covers 8 T cell receptor beta chains from one sample sequenced in a study of radiotherapy plus CTLA-4 blockade in lung cancer. Clones were sequenced by immunoSEQ multiplex PCR, and TCRdb holds only the in-frame ones, with some missing. The repertoire consists of some 110,000 clones, with about 83% occurring once and the leading ten covering 4% to 6%. This material consisted of peripheral blood, taken from a patient treated with radiotherapy plus ipilimumab. These receptors were collected from a human donor with non-small cell lung cancer who had a partial response to radiotherapy plus ipilimumab.

The chain is built from TRBV19 and TRBJ1-2; 8 positions match TRBD1. This CDR3 region has 15 residues. The V and J ends lost 3 bases and 4 bases, in that order; junction bases with no gene match: 7. CDR1 and CDR2 (germline): LNHDA, SQIVND (reference sequence). CDR3 amino acids: CASSIQRQGLYGYTF. DNA of the CDR3: TGTGCCAGTAGTATCCAGAGACAGGGGCTCTATGGCTACACCTTC.

The gene calls are TRBV14 and TRBJ1-6; 7 bases map to TRBD1. Trimming cost V 0 bases and J 7 bases; bases outside gene matches: 0. The CDR3 has 14 residues. The germline V gene has CDR1 SGHDN and CDR2 FVKESK. The CDR3 loop reads CASSQDRGNSPLHF. CDR3 coding DNA: TGTGCCAGCAGCCAAGACAGGGGGAATTCACCCCTCCACTTT.

V and J are TRBV9 and TRBJ1-2, with D possibly matching TRBD1 (6 bases). Trimming stripped 0 bases from V and 3 bases from J, with 12 bases between. The V gene's germline CDR1 is SGDLS and CDR2 YYNGEE. This CDR3 contains 15 residues. CDR3 sequence (DNA): TGTGCCAGCAGCGTAGGGAAGGGGGAACACTATGGCTACACCTTC. Encoded protein: CASSVGKGEHYGYTF.

This clone has a single count. The genes are TRBV28 and TRBJ1-5; 9 bases match TRBD1. This CDR3 contains 17 residues. Germline V lookup: CDR1 MDHEN, CDR2 SYDVKM. J was trimmed by 7 bases and V by 7 bases; bases with no gene match: 17. DNA for the CDR3: TGTGCCAGCACGAGCGGGACAGGGATGATTCTGAACCAGCCCCAGCATTTT. Its protein product is CASTSGTGMILNQPQHF.

This clone was counted once. The chain is built from TRBV18 and TRBJ2-5; D ambiguous. The DNA matches TRBJ2-7 better at its end, which makes the J call doubtful. Germline V gives CDR1 KGHSH, CDR2 LQKENI. CDR3 size: 14 residues. CDR3 protein: CASSPEVRGYEQYF. CDR3 coding DNA: TGTGCCAGCTCACCCGAAGTGCGCGGCTACGAGCAGTACTTC.

This clone was counted between two and nine times. Other DNA sequences in the sample encode the same CDR3. The chain links TRBV5-1 to TRBJ2-5; D gene unclear. V lost 0 bases, J lost 4 bases, and 4 bases lay in between. CDR3 length equals 12 residues. Germline V lookup: CDR1 SGHRS, CDR2 YFSETQ. Here the CDR3 reads CASSLAGETQYF. The CDR3 DNA reads as TGCGCCAGCAGCTTGGCCGGAGAGACCCAGTACTTC. The variable domain in full, completed from reference TRBV5-1 and TRBJ2-5, reads KAGVTQTPRYLIKTRGQQVTLSCSPISGHRSVSWYQQTPGQGLQFLFEYFSETQRNKGNFPGRFSGRQFSNSRSEMNVSTLELGDSALYLCASSLAGETQYFGPGTRLLVL.

The chain couples TRBV15 to TRBJ1-5, with D perhaps matching TRBD1 (5 bases). Between the trimmed V and J ends, which lost 0 bases and 11 bases, there was a span of 17 bases. This CDR3 region has 15 residues. Looked up from germline, CDR1 is LNHNV and CDR2 is YYDKDF (reference sequence). The CDR3 bases are TGTGCCACCAGCAGAGATTGGGGACTTCGCGGGGCCCAGCATTTT. Translated, it gives CATSRDWGLRGAQHF.

The genes are TRBV4-1 and TRBJ2-1; maybe TRBD1 (6 bases). The CDR3 covers 15 residues. The ends were cut back, 4 bases at V and 8 bases at J, with 18 bases in the middle. Germline CDR1 MGHRA, CDR2 YSYEKL. CDR3 DNA: TGCGCCAGCAGCCCTAAGATTATCAGGGGCGATGAGCAGTTCTTC. Translation: CASSPKIIRGDEQFF.